The clone carrying this T cell receptor beta chain was seen more than once but under ten times. Its target is unknown. This specimen comes from a study of T-cell reconstitution after alpha-beta-depleted transplantation in children. Study results and limitations: By one year post-transplant, T-cell counts and diversity largely arose from T cells that were newly produced.

Preparation of the TCRbeta library involved a method that used unique molecular identifiers. TCRdb independently ran MiXCR on the PCR reads; one entry per CDR3 protein. The repertoire holds 450,000 to 550,000 distinct CDR3 sequences, with about an eighth as singletons. CDR1 is MNHEY, CDR2 SVGEGT, per germline. Trimming removed 2 bases at V and 10 bases at J, with 18 bases between. This CDR3 spans 15 amino acids. The sequences come from PBMCs, mostly from graft donor cells, collected 180 days after TCRalphabeta/CD19-depleted stem cell transplant. This TCR was recovered from a female patient aged 2-9 years who had a stem cell transplant for aplastic anemia, so the T cells may come from the graft donor. The V and J genes are TRBV6-2 or TRBV6-3 and TRBJ1-5; TRBD1 might be the D (5 bases). The CDR3 region is CASSYRGKRKGPQHF. The CDR3 region has the DNA TGTGCCAGCAGTTACAGGGGAAAGAGGAAGGGTCCCCAGCATTTT.